A single sample gave rise to the 5 T cell receptor beta chains below, sequenced in a study of blood T cell repertoires in COVID-19. Generated by immunoSEQ multiplex PCR, the TCRdb table keeps only in-frame clones and is missing some. The sample includes approximately 170,000 clones, around 84% seen only once; the top ten take more than 12%. Input material: peripheral blood. These receptors all come from a woman in her 70s with COVID-19, enrolled during active disease.

V usage is TRBV7-9 and J usage is TRBJ2-6; TRBD1 is a possible D gene (6 bases). The V end lost 5 bases, the J end lost 2 bases, and 10 bases lay between the germline ends. This CDR3 comprises 15 residues. Germline-derived CDR1 and CDR2 are SEHNR and FQNEAQ (reference sequence). The CDR3 sequence is CASSEQGTGANVLTF. The CDR3 DNA follows: TGTGCCAGCAGCGAACAGGGTACTGGGGCCAACGTCCTGACTTTC.

This chain uses TRBV5-1 with TRBJ2-3; tentative D call: TRBD1 (5 bases). V gave up 5 bases and J gave up 0 bases, with 13 bases separating them. This CDR3 comprises 15 residues. The V gene's germline CDR1 is SGHRS and CDR2 YFSETQ. The CDR3 sequence: CASRLGASSTDTQYF. CDR3 DNA: TGCGCCAGCAGATTAGGGGCCTCTAGCACAGATACGCAGTATTTT.

This clone turned up a few times. The chain couples TRBV11-2 to TRBJ2-6; D is undetermined. Looked up from germline, CDR1 is SGHAT and CDR2 is FQNNGV. The CDR3 contains 16 residues. Trimming left V 1 base short and J 1 base short, with 8 bases between. CDR3 bases: TGTGCCAGCAGCTTAGCCTCCGCGTCTGGGGCCAACGTCCTGACTTTC. Its translation is CASSLASASGANVLTF. Full variable domain (rest looked up from reference TRBV11-2 and TRBJ2-6): EAGVAQSPRYKIIEKRQSVAFWCNPISGHATLYWYQQILGQGPKLLIQFQNNGVVDDSQLPKDRFSAERLKGVDSTLKIQPAKLEDSAVYLCASSLASASGANVLTFGAGSRLTVL.

The chain employs TRBV5-1 and TRBJ1-2; TRBD1 aligns across 9 bases. There are 15 residues in the CDR3. Per the germline V gene, CDR1 is SGHRS and CDR2 is YFSETQ. The junction had 6 bases not matched to a gene; V was cut back by 3 bases and J by 3 bases. The CDR3 nucleotides read TGCGCCAGCAGCTGGGGGACAGGGAGGGACTATGGCTACACCTTC. It is translated as CASSWGTGRDYGYTF.

Note on this clone: Other nucleotide sequences from this sample produce the same CDR3. This chain connects TRBV29-1 to TRBJ1-2; D not resolved. Per the germline V gene, CDR1 is SQVTM and CDR2 is ANQGSEA. The CDR3 has 10 amino acids. V lost 3 bases to trimming and J lost 4 bases, with 3 bases between them. CDR3 region: CSVDSYGYTF. The DNA for the CDR3 is TGCAGCGTTGATAGCTATGGCTACACCTTC.